This T cell receptor (beta chain) was profiled in a study of molecular identifiers for immune sequencing clone quantification. Background on the study: For replicates, RNA isolated from approximately 22,000 or 94,000 naive CD8 cells was divided into five portions, of which four were sequenced. Findings of the study overall: More than 97% of effector molecules, versus under 1% of naive-cell molecules, belonged to clones above 20 RNA copies.

A CD8+CD4-CCR7+CD45RA+ phenotype served as the sorting definition for naive CD8 T cells. Bulk libraries came from a prior protocol with listed TCR primers. TCRdb reprocessed the PCR reads via MiXCR and lists one record per CDR3 protein. The sample has some 100,000 distinct CDR3 sequences; under 40% are singletons. A word on this clonotype: The antigen is unknown.

The sequence was collected from a human donor in good health. Some libraries in this study had Jurkat cell RNA spiked in. The specimen sequenced was naive CD8+ T cells from blood, with Jurkat cell RNA spiked in. Documented subset: FACS-sorted CD8+CD4-CCR7+CD45RA+ naive T cells.

In nucleotides, the CDR3 is TGCGCCAGCAGCCATCAGGGCAATCAGCCCCAGCATTTT. Its translation is CASSHQGNQPQHF. This chain connects TRBV4-1 to TRBJ1-5, with D hard to call. Trimming took off 3 bases at V and 2 bases at J, with 5 bases between the two ends. There are 13 residues in the CDR3. The germline V gene encodes CDR1 MGHRA and CDR2 YSYEKL.